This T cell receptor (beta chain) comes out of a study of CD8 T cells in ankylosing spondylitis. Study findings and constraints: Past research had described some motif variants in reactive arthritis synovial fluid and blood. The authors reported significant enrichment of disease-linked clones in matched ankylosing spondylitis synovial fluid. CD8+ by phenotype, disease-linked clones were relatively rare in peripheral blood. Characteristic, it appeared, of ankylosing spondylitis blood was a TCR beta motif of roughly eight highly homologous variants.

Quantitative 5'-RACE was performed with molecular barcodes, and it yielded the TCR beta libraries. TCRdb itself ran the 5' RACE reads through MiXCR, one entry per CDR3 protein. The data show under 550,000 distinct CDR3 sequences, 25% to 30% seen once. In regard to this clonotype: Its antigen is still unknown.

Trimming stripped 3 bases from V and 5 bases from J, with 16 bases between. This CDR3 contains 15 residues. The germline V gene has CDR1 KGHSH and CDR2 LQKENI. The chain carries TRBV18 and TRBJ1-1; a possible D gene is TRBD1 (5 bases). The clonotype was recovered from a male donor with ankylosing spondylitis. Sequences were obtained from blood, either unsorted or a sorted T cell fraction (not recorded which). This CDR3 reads CASSPGQGGRTEAFF. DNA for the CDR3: TGTGCCAGCTCACCGGGCCAGGGAGGACGTACTGAAGCTTTCTTT.